The entry below gives a single T cell receptor beta chain sequence along with its context. One end of the junction is discordant with germline, which a read error may explain. The data stem from a study of shared clonotypes between healthy human individuals. DNA at 200 ng, around 30,000 T cell genomes, went into sorted-subset replicate PCRs. The data were produced by immunoSEQ multiplex PCR, yet TCRdb's version contains in-frame clones alone and is incomplete. The sample lists about 550,000 clones; just under 97% were seen once. Only CD45RO-negative cells positively selected for CCR7 counted as naive CD8 cells, so terminally differentiated effector memory CD45RA+ cells were excluded. The source material was naive CD8+ T cells sorted from blood. The source of this sequence is a woman in her 30s in good health.

The CDR3 coding sequence is TGTGCCAGTAGTGAACCGAGCTATAGCAATCAGCCCCAGCATTTT. Protein sequence: CASSEPSYSNQPQHF. The chain is built from TRBV6-1 and TRBJ1-5; no clear D gene. CDR1 is MNHNS, CDR2 SASEGT, per germline. The CDR3 is 15 residues long.